This TCR beta chain was sequenced during a study of cytomegalovirus exposure and HLA in healthy donors. For this clone: Its antigen is unidentified. The same CDR3 is also encoded by other DNA sequences in this sample.

CDR1 MNHEY and CDR2 SVGAGI come from the germline V gene. Deletions cut 2 bases from V and 4 bases from J, with 6 bases between. The CDR3 is made up of 13 amino acids. Study-level points and caveats: Trimming of TCR beta V- and J-genes showed a link, identified in a later analysis, to a missense DCLRE1C variant. Listed as cytomegalovirus-associated were roughly 180 TCR beta chains. The dataset shows that most TCR sequences were rare, while some public TCRs occurred in many donors.

The PCR made use of 60 Vbeta and 13 Jbeta primers. The table came from immunoSEQ multiplex PCR; TCRdb's copy has only in-frame clones and leaves some out. The sample lists fewer than 130,000 clones, roughly three quarters seen once, with 5% to 7.5% in the top ten. The sequenced material came from PBMCs. J is TRBJ1-5 and V is TRBV6-5, with D hard to call. The source is a man aged 25-45 years in good health and CMV-seropositive. The CDR3 protein is CASSYRYNQPQHF. The CDR3 DNA reads TGTGCCAGCAGTTACCGGTATAATCAGCCCCAGCATTTT.